One and the same sample provided the 23 T cell receptor beta chains below, sequenced in a study of blood T cell repertoires in COVID-19. Method: immunoSEQ multiplex PCR; TCRdb's copy keeps in-frame clones and lacks some. The table has roughly 150,000 clones, more than 60% seen once. Material for sequencing was peripheral blood. The receptors here all came from a man aged 55 to 70 with acute or convalescent COVID-19.

The V and J genes are TRBV7-2 and TRBJ2-7, with 9 nucleotides matching TRBD1. Germline CDR1 and CDR2: SGHTA and FQGNSA. The CDR3 extends over 15 amino acids. V lost 2 bases and J lost 3; bases outside the gene matches: 5. The CDR3 sequence: CASSLLTGGNYEQYF. The DNA for the CDR3 is TGTGCCAGCAGCTTACTGACAGGGGGGAACTACGAGCAGTACTTC.

The rearrangement uses TRBV25-1 and TRBJ2-4; D is possibly TRBD2 (5 bases). Between the trimmed V and J ends, which lost 1 base and 1 base, there was a span of 5 bases. Germline loops: CDR1 MGHDK, CDR2 SYGVNS. The CDR3 spans 14 residues. The CDR3 region has the DNA TGTGCCAGCAGTGAATCGGGGGCCAAAAACATTCAGTACTTC. Amino acids: CASSESGAKNIQYF. The complete variable domain, with remaining parts taken from reference TRBV25-1 and TRBJ2-4, reads EADIYQTPRYLVIGTGKKITLECSQTMGHDKMYWYQQDPGMELHLIHYSYGVNSTEKGDLSSESTVSRIRTEHFPLTLESARPSHTSQYLCASSESGAKNIQYFGAGTRLSVL.

The J gene is TRBJ1-1, the V gene TRBV5-4; D unresolved. CDR3 length: 18 residues. Trimming left V 3 bases short and J 4 bases short, with 25 bases between. Looked up from germline, CDR1 is SGHNT and CDR2 is YYREEE (reference sequence). CDR3 DNA: TGTGCCAGCAGCTCTCGCACCGGGAATAGGGCCCTTGGCACTGAAGCTTTCTTT. Translated, it gives CASSSRTGNRALGTEAFF.

This rearrangement joins TRBV7-8 to TRBJ2-2; D may be TRBD2 (7 bases). The CDR3 consists of 14 residues. Germline V gene sequence: CDR1 SGHVS, CDR2 FQNEAQ. V lost 3 bases, J lost 5 bases, and 10 bases lay in between. This CDR3 reads CASSLGGQTGELFF. In nucleotides, the CDR3 is TGTGCCAGCAGCTTGGGGGGGCAAACCGGGGAGCTGTTTTTT.

The genes are TRBV11-2 and TRBJ2-7; weak D call: TRBD1 (7 bases). The CDR3 has 14 residues. V was pared by 3 bases and J by 2 bases, with 11 bases between. The V gene's germline CDR1 is SGHAT and CDR2 FQNNGV. The DNA for the CDR3 is TGTGCCAGCAGCTTCAGGGGGACTCCCTACGAGCAGTACTTC. The encoded protein is CASSFRGTPYEQYF.

The chain is built from TRBV29-1 and TRBJ2-1, with D possibly TRBD2 on 5 matching bases. Germline V CDR1 and CDR2: SQVTM, ANQGSEA. The CDR3 has 12 amino acids. Trimming stripped 1 base from V and 10 bases from J, with 11 bases between. The chain's CDR3 is CSVEGEGREQFF. The CDR3 DNA follows: TGCAGCGTTGAAGGTGAGGGCCGGGAGCAGTTCTTC.

As for this clone: In the same sample, other DNA sequences code for this CDR3. The chain couples TRBV5-1 to TRBJ1-2; D gene uncertain. The CDR3 sequence is 11 residues long. The V gene lost 3 bases and the J gene lost 2 bases, with 2 bases spanning the gap. Per the germline V gene, CDR1 is SGHRS and CDR2 is YFSETQ. The CDR3 spells CASSSNYGYTF. CDR3 in DNA: TGCGCCAGCAGCTCGAACTATGGCTACACCTTC.

The chain links TRBV5-1 to TRBJ2-5; 9 nucleotides agree with TRBD2. Germline V gene lookup returns CDR1 SGHRS and CDR2 YFSETQ. Losses at the gene ends were 4 bases for V and 3 bases for J; bases not matched to a gene: 1. The CDR3 covers 13 residues. Here the CDR3 DNA reads TGCGCCAGCAGCCGGACTAGCGAAGAGACCCAGTACTTC. Protein sequence: CASSRTSEETQYF.

This clone was counted many times. V is TRBV11-1 and J is TRBJ1-2; 10 nucleotides align to TRBD1. Trimming cost V 6 bases and J 8 bases; bases outside gene matches: 9. The CDR3 consists of 14 residues. Germline V CDR1 and CDR2: SGHAT, FQDESV (reference sequence). The CDR3 loop reads CASSRGQGGEGYTF. The CDR3 bases are TGTGCCAGCAGTCGAGGACAGGGGGGAGAAGGCTACACCTTC.

This clone was detected once. Other DNA sequences within the sample encode an identical CDR3. This chain links TRBV6-5 with TRBJ2-7; tentatively, D is TRBD1 (5 bases). The V end lost 3 bases, the J end lost 3 bases, and 6 bases lay between the germline ends. Germline V gene lookup returns CDR1 MNHEY and CDR2 SVGAGI. The CDR3 has 12 amino acids. The CDR3 is CASSYTGYEQYF. The DNA of the CDR3 is TGTGCCAGCAGTTATACAGGCTACGAGCAGTACTTC.

The V gene is TRBV5-6, the J gene TRBJ1-1; 7 positions agree with TRBD1. Germline trimming cut 3 bases from V and 4 bases from J; bases unmatched to any gene: 3. The CDR3 sequence is 13 residues long. CDR1 and CDR2 from the germline V gene are SGHDT and YYEEEE. The CDR3 DNA reads TGTGCCAGCAGCTCCGACAGGGCCACTGAAGCTTTCTTT. Amino acid sequence: CASSSDRATEAFF.

The rearrangement uses TRBV6-5 and TRBJ2-5; D not certain. Germline V gene lookup returns CDR1 MNHEY and CDR2 SVGAGI. V was trimmed by 1 base and J by 5 bases, leaving 8 bases between them. This CDR3 contains 13 residues. The CDR3 nucleotides are TGTGCCAGCAGTTACTTACACGGGGAGACCCAGTACTTC. This translates into CASSYLHGETQYF.

V gene TRBV11-2 combines with J gene TRBJ2-7; the match to TRBD1 covers 12 bases. Germline trimming cut 5 bases from V and 6 bases from J; bases unmatched to any gene: 8. This CDR3 is 15 amino acids long. Germline assignment: CDR1 SGHAT and CDR2 FQNNGV. The CDR3 nucleotides read TGTGCCAGCAGCGACCGGGACAGGGGGCGTTTCGAGCAGTACTTC. This translates into CASSDRDRGRFEQYF.

The genes are TRBV6-6 and TRBJ1-2, with a possible D match to TRBD1 (6 bases). Germline values: CDR1 MNHNY, CDR2 SVGAGI (reference sequence). This CDR3 region has 14 residues. V was clipped by 2 bases and J by 6 bases, with 13 bases between them. This CDR3 is CASSYGQGRDGYTF. The CDR3 DNA reads TGTGCCAGCAGTTACGGGCAGGGGAGGGATGGCTACACCTTC.

CDR3 DNA: TGTGCCACCAGTGTGGGCGGGGGGATTTACAATGAGCAGTTCTTC. Its protein product is CATSVGGGIYNEQFF. The genes are TRBV24-1 and TRBJ2-1; 8 bases map to TRBD2. This CDR3 spans 15 amino acids. The germline CDR1 and CDR2 sequences are KGHDR and SFDVKD. The V and J ends lost 5 bases and 4 bases, in that order; junction bases with no gene match: 6.

This clone was found a few times. The rearrangement uses TRBV4-1 and TRBJ1-6; TRBD1 agrees at 7 bases. Losses at the gene ends were 1 base for V and 8 bases for J; bases not matched to a gene: 5. This CDR3 contains 15 residues. Germline assignment: CDR1 MGHRA and CDR2 YSYEKL. CDR3 residues: CASSQGQGGYSPLHF. Written as DNA, the CDR3 is TGCGCCAGCAGCCAAGGTCAGGGGGGCTATTCACCCCTCCACTTT.

The gene calls are TRBV27 and TRBJ2-6; TRBD1 aligns across 12 bases. J gave up 2 bases and V 3 bases, and 11 bases lay outside the gene matches. CDR1 is MNHEY, CDR2 SMNVEV, per germline (reference sequence). This CDR3 region has 20 residues. The CDR3 DNA is TGTGCCAGCAGTTTGTCTTTTCCCGGGACAGGGGGCCCTGGGGCCAACGTCCTGACTTTC. Protein sequence: CASSLSFPGTGGPGANVLTF.

The chain joins TRBV9 to TRBJ2-6; TRBD1 aligns across 7 bases. The junction had 9 bases not matched to a gene; V was cut back by 3 bases and J by 0 bases. CDR1 is SGDLS, CDR2 YYNGEE, per germline. This CDR3 comprises 18 residues. Written as DNA, the CDR3 is TGTGCCAGCAGCGCCGACAGGGAAGTCTTCTCTGGGGCCAACGTCCTGACTTTC. This codes for CASSADREVFSGANVLTF.

J is TRBJ2-1 and V is TRBV2, with D unresolved. The germline CDR1 and CDR2 sequences are SNHLY and FYNNEI. Trimming took 6 bases from V and 4 from J, leaving 10 bases between them. This CDR3 is 13 amino acids long. The CDR3 is CASSPSEYNEQFF. In DNA, the CDR3 is TGTGCCAGCAGCCCAAGCGAATACAATGAGCAGTTCTTC. Using reference TRBV2 and TRBJ2-1 for the parts outside the CDR3, the full variable domain is EPEVTQTPSHQVTQMGQEVILRCVPISNHLYFYWYRQILGQKVEFLVSFYNNEISEKSEIFDDQFSVERPDGSNFTLKIRSTKLEDSAMYFCASSPSEYNEQFFGPGTRLTVL.

The chain links TRBV27 to TRBJ2-1, with 7 bases aligning to TRBD2. J was trimmed by 0 bases and V by 6 bases; bases with no gene match: 5. The CDR3 is 15 residues long. Germline CDR1 reads MNHEY; CDR2 reads SMNVEV (reference sequence). CDR3: CASSPGGSSYNEQFF. In DNA, the CDR3 is TGTGCCAGCAGCCCGGGAGGAAGCTCCTACAATGAGCAGTTCTTC.

This clone was recorded a few times. This chain connects TRBV9 to TRBJ1-4; D perhaps matches TRBD1 (5 bases). The CDR3 is 14 amino acids. V was cut by 7 bases and J by 1 base, with 11 bases left in between. Germline-derived CDR1 and CDR2 are SGDLS and YYNGEE. The CDR3 is CASAPGGTNEKLFF. The DNA of the CDR3 is TGTGCCAGCGCGCCGGGGGGAACTAATGAAAAACTGTTTTTT.

The J gene is TRBJ1-1, the V gene TRBV5-5; tentative D call: TRBD1 (5 bases). The CDR3 loop spans 18 amino acids. Trimming took 0 bases from V and 0 from J, leaving 18 bases between them. The V gene's germline CDR1 is SGHKS and CDR2 YYEKEE (reference sequence). DNA for the CDR3: TGTGCCAGCAGCTTGGTCGTAATCGCGGGACTGTTGAACACTGAAGCTTTCTTT. Its translation: CASSLVVIAGLLNTEAFF. The full variable domain, rest sourced from reference TRBV5-5 and TRBJ1-1, is DAGVTQSPTHLIKTRGQQVTLRCSPISGHKSVSWYQQVLGQGPQFIFQYYEKEERGRGNFPDRFSARQFPNYSSELNVNALLLGDSALYLCASSLVVIAGLLNTEAFFGQGTRLTVV.

This clone is a singleton in its sample. The chain combines TRBV6-5 with TRBJ2-7; maybe TRBD2 (6 bases). This CDR3 contains 15 residues. V was pared by 4 bases and J by 6 bases, with 19 bases between. Germline CDR1 is MNHEY and CDR2 is SVGAGI. CDR3 in DNA: TGTGCCAGCAGTTCCGAGCGAGGAGGGGTAAGCGAGCAGTACTTC. Translated: CASSSERGGVSEQYF.